This T cell receptor beta chain was sequenced during a study of blood T cell repertoires in COVID-19. The CDR3 is 15 residues long. Losses at the gene ends were 5 bases for V and 2 bases for J; bases not matched to a gene: 7. The germline CDR1 and CDR2 sequences are SGDLS and YYNGEE. Only in-frame clones appear in the TCRdb table, and some are missing; sequencing was by immunoSEQ multiplex PCR. Here the sample spans approximately 210,000 clones, about nine tenths being singletons. This sequence was found in a woman between 25 and 40 years old who had recovered from COVID-19. This chain joins TRBV9 and TRBJ2-1, with TRBD2 matching over 7 bases. The sequencing sample was made of PBMCs or T cells enriched from blood (not recorded which). The CDR3 protein is CASSGRVSAYNEQFF. CDR3 nucleotide sequence: TGTGCCAGCAGTGGGAGGGTGTCTGCCTACAATGAGCAGTTCTTC.